These 5 T cell receptor beta chains were sequenced from one sample in a study of vaccination effects on CD4 cells after COVID-19. Some clones are missing from TCRdb's copy, which holds only in-frame ones; the method was immunoSEQ multiplex PCR. The sample has some 69,000 clones; approximately 75% are singletons. Their recognized antigens are unknown. Sequencing was preceded by expansion of antigen-specific CD4+ T cells with viral peptide pools in the ViraFEST assay. At the end of around 11 days of culture, CD4+ T cells were isolated. Testing of the vaccine recipients showed negative nucleocapsid antibodies and no prior SARS-CoV-2 infection. This specimen was CD4+ T cells from PBMCs cultured with HCoV-NL63 spike peptides, taken before COVID-19 vaccination. The receptors were gathered from a human donor who received a COVID-19 vaccine.

This clone was seen only a few times. The J gene is TRBJ1-5, the V gene TRBV6-6, with a weak D call TRBD1 (5 bases). The germline V gene has CDR1 MNHNY and CDR2 SVGAGI (reference sequence). The CDR3 is 15 amino acids. Trimming removed 2 bases from V and 7 bases from J, with 15 bases in between. The DNA for the CDR3 is TGTGCCAGCAGTTACGGAGGGGCGGATCAACAGCCCCAGCATTTT. Translating it yields CASSYGGADQQPQHF.

The count of this clone is one. The V and J genes are TRBV5-4 and TRBJ1-1, with D uncertain. From germline, CDR1 is SGHNT and CDR2 YYREEE (reference sequence). The CDR3 has 14 amino acids. Trimming removed 4 bases from V and 0 bases from J, with 10 bases in between. This CDR3 reads CASSLREVNTEAFF. The CDR3 nucleotides are TGTGCCAGCAGCCTCCGGGAGGTGAACACTGAAGCTTTCTTT. Full variable domain (missing parts from reference TRBV5-4 and TRBJ1-1): ETGVTQSPTHLIKTRGQQVTLRCSSQSGHNTVSWYQQALGQGPQFIFQYYREEENGRGNFPPRFSGLQFPNYSSELNVNALELDDSALYLCASSLREVNTEAFFGQGTRLTVV.

This chain links TRBV2 with TRBJ1-2; D is possibly TRBD1 (6 bases). Germline V CDR1 and CDR2: SNHLY, FYNNEI. V gave up 8 bases and J gave up 5 bases, with 9 bases separating them. The CDR3 runs to 11 residues. The CDR3 DNA reads as TGTGCCAGCGGGGGGACATATGGCTACACCTTC. Amino acid sequence: CASGGTYGYTF. Together with reference TRBV2 and TRBJ1-2, the CDR3 gives the full variable domain: EPEVTQTPSHQVTQMGQEVILRCVPISNHLYFYWYRQILGQKVEFLVSFYNNEISEKSEIFDDQFSVERPDGSNFTLKIRSTKLEDSAMYFCASGGTYGYTFGSGTRLTVV.

CDR3 loop: CASSPGRRHTTEAFF. CDR3 DNA: TGTGCCAGCAGTCCGGGACGAAGGCATACCACTGAAGCTTTCTTT. The rearrangement links TRBV28 to TRBJ1-1; D perhaps matches TRBD1 (5 bases). The germline V and J ends were trimmed by 5 bases and 4 bases, with 17 bases remaining between them. Germline V gene lookup returns CDR1 MDHEN and CDR2 SYDVKM. This CDR3 has 15 amino acids.

The V gene is TRBV5-6, the J gene TRBJ1-5; D perhaps matches TRBD1 (5 bases). Trimming cost V 0 bases and J 3 bases, with 7 bases left between them. Germline values: CDR1 SGHDT, CDR2 YYEEEE. This CDR3 contains 14 residues. As DNA, the CDR3 is TGTGCCAGCAGCTTGGGACAGATCAATCAGCCCCAGCATTTT. Protein: CASSLGQINQPQHF. The full variable domain, its missing parts supplied by reference TRBV5-6 and TRBJ1-5, is DAGVTQSPTHLIKTRGQQVTLRCSPKSGHDTVSWYQQALGQGPQFIFQYYEEEERQRGNFPDRFSGHQFPNYSSELNVNALLLGDSALYLCASSLGQINQPQHFGDGTRLSIL.